This entry features one T cell receptor (beta chain) sequence. The data were obtained in a study of blood T cell repertoires in COVID-19. The wider study: Acute-phase and convalescent COVID-19 samples originated in the United States, Italy and Spain.

Measured with immunoSEQ multiplex PCR; TCRdb has only the in-frame clones, and not every one. The sample records 40,000 to 45,000 clones, around nine tenths being singletons. The sequenced sample consisted of peripheral blood. This TCR came from a man in his forties or fifties with active COVID-19.

Here the CDR3 DNA reads TGTGCCAGTAGTCAACAGCAACCTGATAACTATGGCTACACCTTC. Translated: CASSQQQPDNYGYTF. The chain recombines TRBV19 with TRBJ1-2; D uncertain. The CDR3 runs to 15 residues. CDR1 is LNHDA and CDR2 is SQIVND in the germline V gene (reference sequence). The V and J ends lost 5 bases and 1 base respectively, with 14 bases between them.